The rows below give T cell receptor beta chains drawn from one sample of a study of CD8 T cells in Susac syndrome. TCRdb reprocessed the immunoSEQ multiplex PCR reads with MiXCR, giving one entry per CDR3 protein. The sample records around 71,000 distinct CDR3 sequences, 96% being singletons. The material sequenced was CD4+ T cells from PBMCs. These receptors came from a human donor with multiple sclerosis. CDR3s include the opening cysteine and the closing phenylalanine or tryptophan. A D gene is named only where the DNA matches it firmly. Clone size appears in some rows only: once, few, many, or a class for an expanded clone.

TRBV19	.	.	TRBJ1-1	CASALPGHPRGTEAFF	TGTGCCAGTGCGCTCCCGGGACACCCACGAGGCACTGAAGCTTTCTTT
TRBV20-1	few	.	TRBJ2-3	CSASGGTDTQYF	TGCAGTGCTAGCGGAGGCACAGATACGCAGTATTTT
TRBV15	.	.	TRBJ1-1	CATSRGGSVEF	TGTGCCACCAGCAGAGGAGGATCGGTGGAGTTT
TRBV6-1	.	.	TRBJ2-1	CASSEVVGGPFF	TGTGCCAGCAGTGAAGTGGTGGGGGGGCCTTTCTTC
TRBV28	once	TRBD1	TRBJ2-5	CASSSNGDSPTQYF	TGTGCCAGCAGTTCAAATGGGGACAGCCCGACCCAGTACTTC
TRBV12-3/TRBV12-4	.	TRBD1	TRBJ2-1	CASTPRDRTSNNEQFF	TGTGCCAGCACTCCCCGGGACAGGACGTCCAACAATGAGCAGTTCTTC
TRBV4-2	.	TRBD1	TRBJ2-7	CASSQARGQGAYEQYF	TGTGCCAGCAGCCAAGCCCGTGGACAGGGGGCCTACGAGCAGTACTTC
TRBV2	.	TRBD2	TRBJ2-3	CASRDPGLAAFNTDTQYF	TGTGCCAGCAGGGATCCGGGACTAGCGGCTTTTAACACAGATACGCAGTATTTT
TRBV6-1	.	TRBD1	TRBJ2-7	CASSLDRDRSSYEQYF	TGTGCCAGCAGTCTAGACCGGGACAGGAGCTCCTACGAGCAGTACTTC
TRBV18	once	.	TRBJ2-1	CASSPLGGEQFF	TGTGCCAGCTCACCTTTAGGGGGTGAGCAGTTCTTC
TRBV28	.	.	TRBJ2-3	CASSFAAGDTQYF	TGTGCCAGCAGTTTCGCCGCGGGAGATACGCAGTATTTT
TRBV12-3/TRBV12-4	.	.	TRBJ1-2	CASSFFQGFGYTF	TGTGCCAGCAGTTTCTTTCAGGGATTTGGCTACACCTTC
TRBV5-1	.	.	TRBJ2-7	CASSLGPGTVSSYEQYF	TGCGCCAGCAGCTTGGGCCCCGGGACCGTCAGCTCCTACGAGCAGTACTTC
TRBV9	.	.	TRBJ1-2	CASSVGAGRVGNGYTF	TGTGCCAGCAGCGTAGGAGCCGGCAGGGTCGGAAATGGCTACACCTTC
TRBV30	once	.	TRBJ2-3	CAGALGAPTDTQYF	TGTGCCGGAGCCCTGGGGGCTCCCACAGATACGCAGTATTTT
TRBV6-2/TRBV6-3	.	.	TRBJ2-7	CASSLTGYYEQYF	TGTGCCAGCAGTTTAACAGGGTACTACGAGCAGTACTTC
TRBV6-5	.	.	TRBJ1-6	CASRQELYNSPLHF	TGTGCCAGCAGACAGGAGCTATATAATTCACCCCTCCACTTT
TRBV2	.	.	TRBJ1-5	CASNGGQRNQPQHF	TGTGCCAGCAATGGTGGCCAGCGCAATCAGCCCCAGCATTTT
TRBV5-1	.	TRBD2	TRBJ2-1	CASSPAGGLAGTYNEQFF	TGCGCCAGCAGCCCCGCGGGGGGACTAGCGGGGACATACAATGAGCAGTTCTTC
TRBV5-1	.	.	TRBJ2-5	CASSFGQGQETQYF	TGCGCCAGCAGCTTCGGCCAGGGACAAGAGACCCAGTACTTC
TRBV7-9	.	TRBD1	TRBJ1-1	CASSLGNRGTEAFF	TGTGCCAGCAGCTTAGGGAACAGGGGAACTGAAGCTTTCTTT
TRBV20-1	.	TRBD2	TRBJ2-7	CSAPGLASEQYF	TGCAGTGCGCCGGGACTAGCTTCCGAGCAGTACTTC
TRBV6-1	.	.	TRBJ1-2	CANAPNHPDYGYTF	TGTGCCAACGCCCCAAATCACCCGGACTATGGCTACACCTTC
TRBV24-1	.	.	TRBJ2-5	CATRWGNQETQYF	TGTGCCACCCGTTGGGGAAACCAAGAGACCCAGTACTTC
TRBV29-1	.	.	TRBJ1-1	CSALHGPDTEAFF	TGCAGCGCCTTGCACGGTCCGGACACTGAAGCTTTCTTT
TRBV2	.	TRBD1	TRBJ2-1	CASSRRFGTGGLNEQFF	TGTGCCAGCAGTCGCCGTTTTGGGACAGGGGGCTTAAATGAGCAGTTCTTC
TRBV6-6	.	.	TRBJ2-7	CASSYSGSLLPYEQYF	TGTGCCAGCAGTTACTCGGGCTCCCTCCTCCCCTACGAGCAGTACTTC
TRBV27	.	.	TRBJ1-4	CASSLRLGNGEKLFF	TGTGCCAGCAGTTTAAGGCTAGGGAATGGTGAAAAACTGTTTTTT
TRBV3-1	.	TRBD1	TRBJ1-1	CASSPLGQGNTEAFF	TGTGCCAGCAGCCCCTTGGGACAGGGGAACACTGAAGCTTTCTTT
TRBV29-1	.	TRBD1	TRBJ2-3	CSVPQGRRPSTDTQYF	TGCAGCGTCCCACAGGGGAGACGTCCTAGCACAGATACGCAGTATTTT
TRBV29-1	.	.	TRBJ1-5	CSVEVDGNQPQHF	TGTAGCGTTGAGGTGGATGGTAATCAGCCCCAGCATTTT
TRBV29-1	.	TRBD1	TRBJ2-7	CSVEAGTGDDEQYF	TGCAGCGTTGAGGCCGGGACAGGGGATGACGAGCAGTACTTC
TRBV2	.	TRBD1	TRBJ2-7	CASRVGTAITYEQYF	TGTGCCAGCAGGGTAGGGACAGCGATTACCTACGAGCAGTACTTC
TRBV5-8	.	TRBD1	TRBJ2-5	CASSFGQAGETQYF	TGTGCCAGCAGCTTCGGACAGGCCGGGGAGACCCAGTACTTC
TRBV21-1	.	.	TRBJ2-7	CASLGQGITKQYF	TGTGCCAGCCTGGGACAGGGGATTACGAAGCAGTACTTC
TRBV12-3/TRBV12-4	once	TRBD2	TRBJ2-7	CASSRWRGGSYEQYF	TGTGCCAGCAGCCGGTGGCGGGGGGGGTCCTACGAGCAGTACTTC
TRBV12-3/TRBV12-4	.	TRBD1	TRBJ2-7	CASNFRGRGQYEQYF	TGTGCCAGCAACTTTAGAGGCAGGGGGCAATACGAGCAGTACTTC
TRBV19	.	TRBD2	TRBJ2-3	CASSPAGDTPDTQYF	TGTGCCAGTAGTCCTGCGGGGGATACCCCAGATACGCAGTATTTT
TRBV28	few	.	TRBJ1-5	CASSSPLHGNQPQHF	TGTGCCAGCAGTTCCCCTTTGCATGGCAATCAGCCCCAGCATTTT
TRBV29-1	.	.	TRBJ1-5	CSAQRGNNQPQHF	TGCAGCGCCCAGCGCGGGAATAATCAGCCCCAGCATTTT
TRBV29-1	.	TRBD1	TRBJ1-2	CSDEDRGGYTF	TGCAGCGACGAAGACAGGGGTGGCTACACCTTC
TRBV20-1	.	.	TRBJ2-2	CSARGVQQGGAGELFF	TGCAGTGCTAGAGGAGTCCAACAGGGAGGTGCCGGGGAGCTGTTTTTT
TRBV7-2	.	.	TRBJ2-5	CASSLSREQTQYF	TGTGCCAGCAGCTTATCCAGGGAGCAGACCCAGTACTTC
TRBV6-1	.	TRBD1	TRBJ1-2	CASSKPRTGMGYGYTF	TGTGCCAGCAGTAAACCCCGGACAGGGATGGGTTATGGCTACACCTTC
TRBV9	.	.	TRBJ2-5	CASSAVGLPQETQYF	TGTGCCAGCAGCGCCGTGGGACTTCCCCAAGAGACCCAGTACTTC
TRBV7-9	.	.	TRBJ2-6	CASSPNLSGANVLTF	TGTGCCAGCAGCCCGAACTTGTCTGGGGCCAACGTCCTGACTTTC
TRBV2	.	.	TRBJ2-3	CASKGPYTDTQYF	TGTGCCAGCAAGGGACCTTACACAGATACGCAGTATTTT
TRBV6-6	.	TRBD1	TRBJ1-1	CASTDRGGNTEAFF	TGTGCCAGCACCGACAGGGGGGGGAACACTGAAGCTTTCTTT
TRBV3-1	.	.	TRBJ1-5	CASSPRMDQPQHF	TGTGCCAGCAGCCCCCGCATGGATCAGCCCCAGCATTTT
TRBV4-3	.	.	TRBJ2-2	CASSQDDLLDGELFF	TGCGCCAGCAGCCAAGACGATCTTCTCGACGGGGAGCTGTTTTTT